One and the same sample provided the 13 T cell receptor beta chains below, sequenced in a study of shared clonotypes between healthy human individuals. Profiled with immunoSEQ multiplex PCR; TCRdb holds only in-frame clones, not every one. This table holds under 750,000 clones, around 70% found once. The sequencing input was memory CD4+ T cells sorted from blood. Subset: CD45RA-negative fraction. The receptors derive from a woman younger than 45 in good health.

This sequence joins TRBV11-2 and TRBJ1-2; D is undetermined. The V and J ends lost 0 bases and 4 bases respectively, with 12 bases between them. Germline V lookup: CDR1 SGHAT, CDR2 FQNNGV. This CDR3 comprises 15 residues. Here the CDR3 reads CASSLDGELGYGYTF. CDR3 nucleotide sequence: TGTGCCAGCAGCTTAGACGGGGAGTTAGGCTATGGCTACACCTTC.

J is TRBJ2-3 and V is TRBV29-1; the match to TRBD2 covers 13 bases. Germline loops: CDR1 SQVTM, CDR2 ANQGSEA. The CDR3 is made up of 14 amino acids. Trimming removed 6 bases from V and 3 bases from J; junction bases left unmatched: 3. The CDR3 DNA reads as TGCAGCGTCCGGGGACTAGCGGGGACAGATACGCAGTATTTT. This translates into CSVRGLAGTDTQYF.

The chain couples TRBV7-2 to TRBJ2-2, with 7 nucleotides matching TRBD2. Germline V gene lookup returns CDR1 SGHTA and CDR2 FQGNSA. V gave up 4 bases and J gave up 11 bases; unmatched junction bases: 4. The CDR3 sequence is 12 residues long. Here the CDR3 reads CASSYRDYELFF. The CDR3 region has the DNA TGTGCCAGCAGCTACCGGGACTACGAGCTGTTTTTT.

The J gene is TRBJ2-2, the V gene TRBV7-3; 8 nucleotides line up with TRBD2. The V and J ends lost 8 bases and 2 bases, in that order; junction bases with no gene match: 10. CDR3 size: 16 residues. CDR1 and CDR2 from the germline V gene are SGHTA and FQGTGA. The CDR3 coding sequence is TGTGCCAGCGGACCCAGCGGGAGTTCAAACACCGGGGAGCTGTTTTTT. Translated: CASGPSGSSNTGELFF.

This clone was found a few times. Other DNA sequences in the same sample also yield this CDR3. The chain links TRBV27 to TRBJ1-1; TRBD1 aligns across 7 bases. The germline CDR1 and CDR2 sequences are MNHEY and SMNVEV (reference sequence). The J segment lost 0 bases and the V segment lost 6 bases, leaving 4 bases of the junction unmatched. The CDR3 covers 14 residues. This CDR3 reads CASRTGVLNTEAFF. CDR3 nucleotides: TGTGCCAGCAGAACAGGGGTTTTGAACACTGAAGCTTTCTTT.

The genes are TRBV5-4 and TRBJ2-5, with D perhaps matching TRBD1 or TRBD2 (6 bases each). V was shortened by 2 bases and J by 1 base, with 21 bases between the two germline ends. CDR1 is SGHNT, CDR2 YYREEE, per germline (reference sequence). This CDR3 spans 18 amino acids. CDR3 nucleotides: TGTGCCAGCAGCTTTGGAGGGGGGAGGCGCGGGCCCCAAGAGACCCAGTACTTC. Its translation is CASSFGGGRRGPQETQYF. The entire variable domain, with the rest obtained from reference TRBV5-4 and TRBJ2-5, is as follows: ETGVTQSPTHLIKTRGQQVTLRCSSQSGHNTVSWYQQALGQGPQFIFQYYREEENGRGNFPPRFSGLQFPNYSSELNVNALELDDSALYLCASSFGGGRRGPQETQYFGPGTRLLVL.

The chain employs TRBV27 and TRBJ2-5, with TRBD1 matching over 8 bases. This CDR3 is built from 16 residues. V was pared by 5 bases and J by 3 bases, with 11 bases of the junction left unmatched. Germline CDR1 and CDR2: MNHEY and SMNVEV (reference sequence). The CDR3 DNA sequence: TGTGCCAGCAGTCGGGCCGGGGGACAGGAGAAAGAGACCCAGTACTTC. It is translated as CASSRAGGQEKETQYF.

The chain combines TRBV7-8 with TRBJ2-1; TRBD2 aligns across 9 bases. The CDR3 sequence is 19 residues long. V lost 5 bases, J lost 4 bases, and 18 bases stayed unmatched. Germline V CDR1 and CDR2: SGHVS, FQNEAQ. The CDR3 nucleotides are TGTGCCAGCAGCACGCGACTCAGGCTAGCGGGGCAGCCGTACAATGAGCAGTTCTTC. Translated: CASSTRLRLAGQPYNEQFF. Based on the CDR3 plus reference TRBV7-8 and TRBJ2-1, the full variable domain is GAGVSQSPRYKVAKRGQDVALRCDPISGHVSLFWYQQALGQGPEFLTYFQNEAQLDKSGLPSDRFFAERPEGSVSTLKIQRTQQEDSAVYLCASSTRLRLAGQPYNEQFFGPGTRLTVL.

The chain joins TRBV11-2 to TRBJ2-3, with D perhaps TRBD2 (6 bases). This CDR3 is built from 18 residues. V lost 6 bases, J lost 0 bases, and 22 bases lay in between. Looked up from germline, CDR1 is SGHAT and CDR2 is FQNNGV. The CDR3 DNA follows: TGTGCCAGCAGTCTAAATTTTGCCCCCGGGACTAGCACAGATACGCAGTATTTT. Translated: CASSLNFAPGTSTDTQYF. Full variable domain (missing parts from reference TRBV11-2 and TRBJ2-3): EAGVAQSPRYKIIEKRQSVAFWCNPISGHATLYWYQQILGQGPKLLIQFQNNGVVDDSQLPKDRFSAERLKGVDSTLKIQPAKLEDSAVYLCASSLNFAPGTSTDTQYFGPGTRLTVL.

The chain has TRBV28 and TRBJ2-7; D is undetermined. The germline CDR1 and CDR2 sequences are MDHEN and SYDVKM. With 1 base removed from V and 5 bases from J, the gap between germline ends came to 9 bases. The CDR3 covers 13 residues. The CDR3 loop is CASSLSESHEQYF. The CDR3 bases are TGTGCCAGCAGTTTATCCGAATCGCACGAGCAGTACTTC.

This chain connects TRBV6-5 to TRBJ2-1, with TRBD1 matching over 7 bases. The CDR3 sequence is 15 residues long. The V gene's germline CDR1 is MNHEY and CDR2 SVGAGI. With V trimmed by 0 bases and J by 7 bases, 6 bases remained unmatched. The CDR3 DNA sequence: TGTGCCAGCAGTTACTCGACAGGGTATAGAAATGAGCAGTTCTTC. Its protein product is CASSYSTGYRNEQFF.

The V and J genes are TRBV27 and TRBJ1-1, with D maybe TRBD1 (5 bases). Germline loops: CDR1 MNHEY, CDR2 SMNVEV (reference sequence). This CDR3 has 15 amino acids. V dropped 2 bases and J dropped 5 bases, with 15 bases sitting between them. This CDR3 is CASSLMPGAPTEAFF. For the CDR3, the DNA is TGTGCCAGCAGTTTAATGCCCGGGGCGCCGACTGAAGCTTTCTTT.

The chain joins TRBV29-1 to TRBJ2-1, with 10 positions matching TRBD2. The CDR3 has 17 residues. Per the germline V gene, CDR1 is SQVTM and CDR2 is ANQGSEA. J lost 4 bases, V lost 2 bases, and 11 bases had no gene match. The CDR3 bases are TGCAGCGTTGAAAGCGGAAGCGGGAGGGTGGGTTACAATGAGCAGTTCTTC. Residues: CSVESGSGRVGYNEQFF.